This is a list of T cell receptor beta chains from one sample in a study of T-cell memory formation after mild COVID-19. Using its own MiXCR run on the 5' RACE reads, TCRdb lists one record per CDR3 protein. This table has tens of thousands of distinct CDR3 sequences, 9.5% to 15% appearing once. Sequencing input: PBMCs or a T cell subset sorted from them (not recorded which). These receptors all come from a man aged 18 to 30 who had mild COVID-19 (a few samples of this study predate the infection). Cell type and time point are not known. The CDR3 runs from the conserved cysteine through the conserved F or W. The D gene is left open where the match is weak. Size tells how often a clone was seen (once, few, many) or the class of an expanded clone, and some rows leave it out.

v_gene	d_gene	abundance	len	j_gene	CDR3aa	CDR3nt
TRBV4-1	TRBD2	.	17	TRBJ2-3	CASSQSGNTALGDTQYF	TGCGCCAGCAGCCAGAGCGGGAACACGGCTTTAGGAGATACGCAGTATTTT
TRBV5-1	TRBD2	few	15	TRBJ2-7	CASSAQRGGSYEQYF	TGCGCCAGCAGCGCCCAGCGGGGGGGCTCCTACGAGCAGTACTTC
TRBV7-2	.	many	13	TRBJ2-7	CASSLRGVREQYF	TGTGCCAGCAGCCTAAGGGGGGTCCGCGAGCAGTACTTC
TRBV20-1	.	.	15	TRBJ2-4	CSAGPQATAKNIQYF	TGCAGTGCTGGGCCCCAAGCGACAGCCAAAAACATTCAGTACTTC
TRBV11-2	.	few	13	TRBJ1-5	CASSLYSNQPQHF	TGTGCCAGCAGCTTGTACAGCAATCAGCCCCAGCATTTT
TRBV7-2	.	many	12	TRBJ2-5	CASSLGRETQYF	TGTGCCAGCAGCTTAGGCAGAGAGACCCAGTACTTC
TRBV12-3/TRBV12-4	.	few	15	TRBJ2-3	CASSLSRSFTDTQYF	TGTGCCAGCAGTCTATCCCGGTCGTTCACAGATACGCAGTATTTT
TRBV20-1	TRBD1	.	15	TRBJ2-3	CSASATTGTTDTQYF	TGCAGTGCTAGTGCCACGACAGGGACGACAGATACGCAGTATTTT
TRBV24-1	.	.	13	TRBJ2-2	CATSEAQGGELFF	TGTGCCACCAGTGAGGCACAAGGCGGGGAGCTGTTTTTT
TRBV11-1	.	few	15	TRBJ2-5	CASSLGPDTEETQYF	TGTGCCAGCAGCCTGGGACCCGATACCGAAGAGACCCAGTACTTC
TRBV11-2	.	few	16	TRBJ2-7	CASSPSPGGRLDEQYF	TGTGCCAGCAGCCCAAGCCCCGGCGGACGCCTGGACGAGCAGTACTTC
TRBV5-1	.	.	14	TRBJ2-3	CASSFRGTTDTQYF	TGCGCCAGCAGCTTTCGGGGGACCACAGATACGCAGTATTTT
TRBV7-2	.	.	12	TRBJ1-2	CASSPDSYGYTF	TGTGCCAGCAGCCCGGACAGTTATGGCTACACCTTC
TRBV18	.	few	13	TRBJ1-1	CASSPRDRYEAFF	TGTGCCAGCTCACCACGAGACAGATATGAAGCTTTCTTT
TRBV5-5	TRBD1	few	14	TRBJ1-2	CASSSPGTGIGYTF	TGTGCCAGCAGCTCCCCCGGGACAGGGATCGGCTACACCTTC
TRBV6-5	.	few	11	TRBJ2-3	CASKATDTQYF	TGTGCCAGCAAGGCTACAGATACGCAGTATTTT
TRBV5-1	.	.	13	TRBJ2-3	CASSSQGSDTQYF	TGCGCCAGCAGCTCCCAGGGGTCGGATACGCAGTATTTT
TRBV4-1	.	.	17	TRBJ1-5	CASSQDRLVGRYQPQHF	TGCGCCAGCAGCCAAGATCGGTTGGTGGGCAGGTATCAGCCCCAGCATTTT
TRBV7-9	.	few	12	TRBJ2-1	CASSVTYNEQFF	TGTGCCAGCAGCGTTACCTACAATGAGCAGTTCTTC
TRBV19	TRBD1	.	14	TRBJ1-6	CASSRDRKNSPLHF	TGTGCCAGTAGCCGGGACAGGAAAAATTCACCCCTCCACTTT
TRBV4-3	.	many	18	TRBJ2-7	CASSQDLITGTASYEQYF	TGCGCCAGCAGCCAAGATTTAATTACCGGGACGGCTTCCTACGAGCAGTACTTC
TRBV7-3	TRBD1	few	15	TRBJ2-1	CASSLNGDSLNEQFF	TGTGCCAGCAGCTTAAACGGGGACAGTCTCAATGAGCAGTTCTTC
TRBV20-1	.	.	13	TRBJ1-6	CSASYHVGSPLHF	TGCAGTGCTAGTTACCACGTGGGTTCACCCCTCCACTTT
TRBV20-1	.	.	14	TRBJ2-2	CSAFDRRGPGELFF	TGCAGTGCTTTTGACAGGCGGGGACCCGGGGAGCTGTTTTTT
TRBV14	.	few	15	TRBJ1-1	CASSQVGVFNTEAFF	TGTGCCAGCAGCCAAGTCGGGGTGTTTAACACTGAAGCTTTCTTT
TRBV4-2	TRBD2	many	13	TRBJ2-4	CASSPGTSGIIYF	TGTGCCAGCAGCCCGGGGACTAGTGGAATAATATACTTC
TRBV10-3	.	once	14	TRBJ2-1	CAISERRGYNEQFF	TGTGCCATCAGTGAAAGACGGGGGTACAATGAGCAGTTCTTC
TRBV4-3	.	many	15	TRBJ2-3	CASSQVIGTTDTQYF	TGCGCCAGCAGCCAAGTCATCGGCACGACGGATACGCAGTATTTT
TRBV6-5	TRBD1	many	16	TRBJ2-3	CASRLVWTGGSDTQYF	TGTGCCAGCAGACTGGTATGGACAGGGGGGTCAGATACGCAGTATTTT
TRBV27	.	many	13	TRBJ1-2	CASSSGRNYGYTF	TGTGCCAGCAGTTCGGGACGGAACTATGGCTACACCTTC
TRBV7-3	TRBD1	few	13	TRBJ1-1	CASSSQGDTEAFF	TGTGCCAGCAGCTCACAGGGGGACACTGAAGCTTTCTTT
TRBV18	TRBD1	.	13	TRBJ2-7	CASSQDRAREQYF	TGTGCCAGCTCACAAGACAGGGCGCGGGAGCAGTACTTC
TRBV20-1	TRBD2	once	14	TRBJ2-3	CSARITSGTDTQYF	TGCAGTGCTAGGATTACTAGCGGCACAGATACGCAGTATTTT
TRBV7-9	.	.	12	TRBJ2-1	CASSSQNNEQFF	TGTGCCAGCAGCTCGCAGAACAATGAGCAGTTCTTC
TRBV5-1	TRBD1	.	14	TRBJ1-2	CASSFAGGLYGYTF	TGCGCCAGCAGCTTTGCAGGGGGCCTCTATGGCTACACCTTC
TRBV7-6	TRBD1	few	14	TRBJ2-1	CASSLGTGWYEQFF	TGTGCCAGCAGCTTAGGGACAGGGTGGTATGAGCAGTTCTTC
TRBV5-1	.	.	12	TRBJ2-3	CASSLLWDTQYF	TGCGCCAGCAGCTTGTTGTGGGATACGCAGTATTTT
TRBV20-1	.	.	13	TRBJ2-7	CSASSGGSYEQYF	TGCAGTGCTAGTAGCGGTGGGTCCTACGAGCAGTACTTC
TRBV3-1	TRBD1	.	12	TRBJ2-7	CASSQVDRGQYF	TGTGCCAGCAGCCAAGTAGACAGGGGGCAGTACTTC
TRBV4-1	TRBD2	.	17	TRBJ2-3	CASSSLTSGGRTDTQYF	TGCGCCAGCAGCTCATTGACTAGCGGGGGGCGAACAGATACGCAGTATTTT
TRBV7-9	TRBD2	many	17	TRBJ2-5	CASSLVGGLAGQETQYF	TGTGCCAGCAGCTTAGTTGGGGGACTAGCGGGCCAAGAGACCCAGTACTTC
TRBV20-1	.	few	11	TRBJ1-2	CGGGLYDGYTF	TGCGGCGGGGGGTTGTATGATGGCTACACCTTC
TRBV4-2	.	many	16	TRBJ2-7	CASSQDIRGSSYEQYF	TGTGCCAGCAGCCAAGATATCAGGGGATCCTCCTACGAGCAGTACTTC
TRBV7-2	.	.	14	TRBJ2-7	CASILTRNEVEQYF	TGTGCCAGCATCCTGACTAGAAATGAGGTCGAGCAGTACTTC
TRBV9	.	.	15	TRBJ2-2	CASSPRGGRIGELFF	TGTGCCAGCAGCCCCCGCGGGGGCCGTATCGGGGAGCTGTTTTTT
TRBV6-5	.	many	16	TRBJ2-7	CASSPRQTGLDYEQYF	TGTGCCAGCAGCCCCCGCCAAACAGGGTTAGACTACGAGCAGTACTTC